This T cell receptor (beta chain) was retrieved from a study of post-analysis software for immune sequencing data. On this clonotype itself: Its target is not known.

The length of the CDR3 is 17 residues. Overall study results and limits: F measure clustering grouped samples strongly by preparation batch. The five TRBV segments detected at higher frequency in patients than in controls included TRBV5-6, TRBV5-1 and TRBV20-1.

Sequencing libraries made from TCR beta cDNA carried unique molecular identifiers. A single record per CDR3 protein comes from TCRdb applying MiXCR to the PCR reads. Of 650,000 to 850,000 distinct CDR3 sequences in the sample, around 50% were seen once. This chain links TRBV21-1 with TRBJ2-5; no DNA check was done on the table's D call, TRBD1. TRBV21-1 is labeled a pseudogene. The specimen sequenced was blood. The receptor was derived from a girl between 5 and 17 years old with multiple sclerosis. DNA of the CDR3: TGTGCCAGCAGCAAATCGGGGACAGGGGGTTCCCAAGAGACCCAGTACTTC. Its translation: CASSKSGTGGSQETQYF.